This entry features one T cell receptor beta chain sequence. Time point noted: peripheral blood 6 weeks after treatment start. These data are taken from a study of PD-L1 blockade in urothelial cancer. Study summary: Beginning in about 2014, patients received atezolizumab, given as 1,200 mg intravenously every 3 weeks. Previous chemotherapy exposure amounted to 0 to 3 regimens for patients. Median T cell yield from blood was 120,000 to 150,000.

Synthetic TCR analog templates were added to each PCR reaction. Clones were read by immunoSEQ multiplex PCR, and TCRdb kept only the in-frame ones, dropping some. Of about 130,000 clones listed, about 82% are singletons. The TCR comes from a man aged 50-60 years with urothelial cancer. This material consisted of PBMCs, taken around atezolizumab (anti-PD-L1) treatment.

CDR3 loop: CASTLGAGNEQFF. The CDR3 DNA is TGTGCCAGCACCCTTGGGGCGGGAAATGAGCAGTTCTTC. The rearrangement joins TRBV28 to TRBJ2-1; TRBD2 might be the D (6 bases). Germline assignment: CDR1 MDHEN and CDR2 SYDVKM. The CDR3 runs to 13 residues. V lost 7 bases and J lost 7, with 14 bases in between.